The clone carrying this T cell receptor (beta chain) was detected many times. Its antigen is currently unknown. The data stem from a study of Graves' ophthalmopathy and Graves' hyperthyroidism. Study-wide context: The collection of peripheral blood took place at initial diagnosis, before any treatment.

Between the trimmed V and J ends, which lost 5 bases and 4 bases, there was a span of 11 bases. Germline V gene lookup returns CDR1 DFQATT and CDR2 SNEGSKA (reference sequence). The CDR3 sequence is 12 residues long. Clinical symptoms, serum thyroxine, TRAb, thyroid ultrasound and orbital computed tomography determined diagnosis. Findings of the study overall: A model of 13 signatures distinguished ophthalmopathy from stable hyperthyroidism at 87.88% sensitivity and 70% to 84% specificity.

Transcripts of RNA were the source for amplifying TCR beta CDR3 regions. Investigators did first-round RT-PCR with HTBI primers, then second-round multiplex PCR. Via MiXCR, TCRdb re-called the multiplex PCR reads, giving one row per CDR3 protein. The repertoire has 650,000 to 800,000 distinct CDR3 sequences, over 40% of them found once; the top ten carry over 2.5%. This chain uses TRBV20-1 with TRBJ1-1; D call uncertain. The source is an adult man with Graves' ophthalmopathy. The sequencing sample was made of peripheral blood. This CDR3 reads CSADKGGTEAFF. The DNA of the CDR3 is TGCAGTGCTGACAAGGGCGGCACTGAAGCTTTCTTT.